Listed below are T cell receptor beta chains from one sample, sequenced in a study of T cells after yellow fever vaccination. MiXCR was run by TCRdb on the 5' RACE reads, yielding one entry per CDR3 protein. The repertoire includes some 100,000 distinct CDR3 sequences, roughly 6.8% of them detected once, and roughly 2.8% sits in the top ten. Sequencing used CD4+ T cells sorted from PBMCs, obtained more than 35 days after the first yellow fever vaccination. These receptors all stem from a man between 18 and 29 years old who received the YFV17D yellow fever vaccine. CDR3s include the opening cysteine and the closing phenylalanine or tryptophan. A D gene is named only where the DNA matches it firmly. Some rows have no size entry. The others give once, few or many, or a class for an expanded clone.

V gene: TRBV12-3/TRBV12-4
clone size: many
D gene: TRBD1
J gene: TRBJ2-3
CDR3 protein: CASSLVQGGTDTQYF
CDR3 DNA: TGTGCCAGCAGTTTAGTACAGGGGGGCACAGATACGCAGTATTTT

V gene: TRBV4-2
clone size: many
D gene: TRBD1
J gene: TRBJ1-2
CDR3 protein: CASSRSSLAGTGGYGYTF
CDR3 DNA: TGTGCCAGCAGCCGATCGTCCTTAGCCGGGACAGGGGGCTATGGCTACACCTTC

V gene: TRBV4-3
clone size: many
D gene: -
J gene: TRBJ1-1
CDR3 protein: CASSQAGGMNTEAFF
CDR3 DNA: TGCGCCAGCAGCCAAGCGGGGGGAATGAACACTGAAGCTTTCTTT

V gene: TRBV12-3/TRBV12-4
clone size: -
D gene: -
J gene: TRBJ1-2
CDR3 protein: CASGGQADYGYTF
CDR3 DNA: TGTGCCAGCGGTGGGCAGGCGGACTATGGCTACACCTTC

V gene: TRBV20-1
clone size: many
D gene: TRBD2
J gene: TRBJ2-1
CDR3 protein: CSANAGGPVYNEQFF
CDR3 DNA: TGCAGTGCTAACGCGGGGGGGCCGGTCTACAATGAGCAGTTCTTC

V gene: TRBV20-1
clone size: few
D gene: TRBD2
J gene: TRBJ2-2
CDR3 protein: CSARDRLAGAGTGELFF
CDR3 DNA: TGCAGTGCTAGAGATCGCCTAGCGGGGGCGGGGACCGGGGAGCTGTTTTTT

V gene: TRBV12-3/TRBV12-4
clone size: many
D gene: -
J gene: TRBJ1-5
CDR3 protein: CASSLYLGNQPQHF
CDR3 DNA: TGTGCCAGCAGTTTATACCTGGGAAATCAGCCCCAGCATTTT

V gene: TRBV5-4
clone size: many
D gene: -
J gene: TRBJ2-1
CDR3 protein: CASSSMGGARNEQFF
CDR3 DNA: TGTGCCAGCAGCTCGATGGGGGGGGCGCGCAATGAGCAGTTCTTC

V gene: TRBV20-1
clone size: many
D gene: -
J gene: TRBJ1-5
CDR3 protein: CSASEGDQPQHF
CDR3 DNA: TGCAGTGCTAGTGAGGGAGATCAGCCCCAGCATTTT

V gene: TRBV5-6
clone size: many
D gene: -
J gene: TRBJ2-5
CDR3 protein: CASSLGGAQETQYF
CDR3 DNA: TGTGCCAGCAGCTTGGGGGGGGCACAAGAGACCCAGTACTTC

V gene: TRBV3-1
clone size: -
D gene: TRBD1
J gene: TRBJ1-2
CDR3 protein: CASTRGTGNYGYTF
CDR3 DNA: TGTGCCTCCACCCGGGGGACAGGGAACTATGGCTACACCTTC

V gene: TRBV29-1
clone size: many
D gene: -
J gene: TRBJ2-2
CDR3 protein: CSVGWGAGELFF
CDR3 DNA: TGCAGCGTAGGATGGGGCGCCGGGGAGCTGTTTTTT

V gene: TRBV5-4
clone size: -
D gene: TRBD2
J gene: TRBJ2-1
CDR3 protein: CASSFWRGGHNEQFF
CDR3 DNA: TGTGCCAGCAGCTTTTGGCGGGGGGGCCACAATGAGCAGTTCTTC

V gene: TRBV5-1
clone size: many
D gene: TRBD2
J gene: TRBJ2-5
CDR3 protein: CASSQRTSGAGETQYF
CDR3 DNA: TGCGCCAGCAGCCAAAGGACTAGCGGGGCGGGAGAGACCCAGTACTTC

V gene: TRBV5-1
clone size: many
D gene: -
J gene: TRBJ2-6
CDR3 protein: CASRDPGANVLTF
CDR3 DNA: TGCGCCAGCCGCGACCCTGGGGCCAACGTCCTGACTTTC

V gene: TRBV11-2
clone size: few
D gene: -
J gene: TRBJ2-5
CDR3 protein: CASSLTPWEETQYF
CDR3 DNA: TGTGCCAGCAGCTTAACCCCATGGGAAGAGACCCAGTACTTC

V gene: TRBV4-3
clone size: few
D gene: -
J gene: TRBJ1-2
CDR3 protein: CASSEGGDGYTF
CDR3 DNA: TGCGCCAGCAGCGAGGGAGGGGATGGCTACACCTTC

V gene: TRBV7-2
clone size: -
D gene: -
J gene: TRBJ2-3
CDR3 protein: CASSLMSRTDTQYF
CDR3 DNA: TGTGCCAGCAGCTTAATGTCTCGCACAGATACGCAGTATTTT

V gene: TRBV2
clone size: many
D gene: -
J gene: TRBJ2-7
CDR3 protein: CASSGTRPSYEQYF
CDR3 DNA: TGTGCCAGCAGTGGTACTCGACCCTCCTACGAGCAGTACTTC

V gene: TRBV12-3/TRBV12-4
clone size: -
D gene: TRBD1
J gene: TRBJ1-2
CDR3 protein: CASSLGQVGGYTF
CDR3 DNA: TGTGCCAGCAGCCTCGGACAGGTGGGGGGCTACACCTTC

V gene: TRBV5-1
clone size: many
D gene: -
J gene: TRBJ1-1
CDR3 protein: CASSFAGIRSTEAFF
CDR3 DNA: TGCGCCAGCAGCTTTGCAGGGATTAGAAGCACTGAAGCTTTCTTT

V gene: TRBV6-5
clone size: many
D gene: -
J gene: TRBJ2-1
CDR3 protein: CASSPARPYNEQFF
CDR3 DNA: TGTGCCAGCAGTCCAGCAAGACCGTACAATGAGCAGTTCTTC

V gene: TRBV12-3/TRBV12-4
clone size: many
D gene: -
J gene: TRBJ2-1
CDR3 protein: CASSFTRGDEQFF
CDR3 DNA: TGTGCCAGCAGTTTTACGAGGGGGGATGAGCAGTTCTTC

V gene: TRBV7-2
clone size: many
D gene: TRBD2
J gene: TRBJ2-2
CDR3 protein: CASSLLAGATGELFF
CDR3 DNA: TGTGCCAGCAGCTTGCTAGCGGGGGCTACCGGGGAGCTGTTTTTT

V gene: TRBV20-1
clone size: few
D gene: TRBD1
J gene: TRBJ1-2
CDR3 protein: CSAPSPGQGTYGYTF
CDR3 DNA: TGCAGTGCTCCAAGCCCAGGACAGGGGACCTATGGCTACACCTTC

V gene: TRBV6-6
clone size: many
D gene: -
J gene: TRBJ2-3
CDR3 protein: CALASSTDTQYF
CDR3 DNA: TGTGCATTGGCGTCTAGCACAGATACGCAGTATTTT

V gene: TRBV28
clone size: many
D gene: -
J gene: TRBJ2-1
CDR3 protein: CASRHPGVSSYNEQFF
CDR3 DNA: TGTGCCAGCAGGCATCCAGGGGTGAGCTCCTACAATGAGCAGTTCTTC

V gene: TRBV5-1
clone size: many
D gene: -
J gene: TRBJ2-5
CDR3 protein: CASSRNPSEETQYF
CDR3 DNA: TGCGCCAGCAGCCGGAACCCGTCGGAGGAGACCCAGTACTTC

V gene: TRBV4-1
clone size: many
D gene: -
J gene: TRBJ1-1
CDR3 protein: CASSQPTANTEAFF
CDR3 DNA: TGCGCCAGCAGCCAACCCACAGCGAACACTGAAGCTTTCTTT

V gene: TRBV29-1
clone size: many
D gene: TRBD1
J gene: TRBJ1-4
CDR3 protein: CSVTGEDDEKLFF
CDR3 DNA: TGCAGCGTCACAGGGGAGGACGATGAAAAACTGTTTTTT

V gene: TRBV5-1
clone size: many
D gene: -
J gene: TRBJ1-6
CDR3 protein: CASTDLMDGGLVSLHF
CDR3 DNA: TGCGCCAGCACCGACCTTATGGACGGAGGATTAGTTTCCCTCCACTTT

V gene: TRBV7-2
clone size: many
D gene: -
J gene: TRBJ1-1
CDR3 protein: CASSRYTEAFF
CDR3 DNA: TGTGCCAGCAGCCGTTACACTGAAGCTTTCTTT

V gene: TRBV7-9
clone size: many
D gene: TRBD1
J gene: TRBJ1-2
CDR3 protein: CASSDRGYGYTF
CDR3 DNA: TGTGCCAGCAGCGACAGGGGATATGGCTACACCTTC

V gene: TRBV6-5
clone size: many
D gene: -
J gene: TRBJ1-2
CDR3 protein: CASSYADRAYGYTF
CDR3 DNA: TGTGCCAGCAGTTACGCCGACAGAGCTTATGGCTACACCTTC

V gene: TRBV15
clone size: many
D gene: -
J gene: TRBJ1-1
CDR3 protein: CATSRDPYASLTEAFF
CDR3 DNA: TGTGCCACCAGCAGAGATCCTTACGCGTCGTTGACTGAAGCTTTCTTT

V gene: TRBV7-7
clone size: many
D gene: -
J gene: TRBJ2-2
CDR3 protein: CASSLRGGYTGELFF
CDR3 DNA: TGTGCCAGCAGCTTAAGAGGGGGGTACACCGGGGAGCTGTTTTTT

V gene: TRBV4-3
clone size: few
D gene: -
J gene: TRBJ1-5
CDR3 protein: CASSQDTDQPQHF
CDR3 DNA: TGCGCCAGCAGCCAAGACACGGATCAGCCCCAGCATTTT

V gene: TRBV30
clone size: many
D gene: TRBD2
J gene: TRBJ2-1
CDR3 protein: CAWTSGFNEQFF
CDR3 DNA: TGTGCCTGGACTAGCGGCTTCAATGAGCAGTTCTTC

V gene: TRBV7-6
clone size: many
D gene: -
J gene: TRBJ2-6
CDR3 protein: CASSLAPGPGANVLTF
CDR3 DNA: TGTGCCAGCAGCTTAGCTCCGGGTCCTGGGGCCAACGTCCTGACTTTC

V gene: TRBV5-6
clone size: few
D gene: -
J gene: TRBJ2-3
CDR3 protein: CASSLLGVPSTDTQYF
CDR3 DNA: TGTGCCAGCAGCTTGCTGGGGGTACCTAGCACAGATACGCAGTATTTT

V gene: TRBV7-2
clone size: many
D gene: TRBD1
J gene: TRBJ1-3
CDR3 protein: CASSLEGAQGNTIYF
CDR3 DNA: TGTGCCAGCAGCTTAGAGGGGGCGCAGGGAAACACCATATATTTT

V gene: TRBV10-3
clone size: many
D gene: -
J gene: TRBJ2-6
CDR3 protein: CAISEEGAGANVLTF
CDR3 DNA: TGTGCCATCAGTGAGGAGGGGGCTGGGGCCAACGTCCTGACTTTC

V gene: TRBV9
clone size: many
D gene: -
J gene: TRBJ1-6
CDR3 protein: CASSVASTGDSPLHF
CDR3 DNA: TGTGCCAGCAGCGTAGCTTCGACCGGGGATTCACCCCTCCACTTT

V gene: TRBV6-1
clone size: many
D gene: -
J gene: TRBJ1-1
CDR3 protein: CASSDTGSGNTEAFF
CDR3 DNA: TGTGCCAGCAGTGACACAGGGTCGGGGAACACTGAAGCTTTCTTT

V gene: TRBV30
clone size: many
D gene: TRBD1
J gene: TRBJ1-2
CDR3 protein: CASDRGNGYTF
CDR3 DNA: TGTGCCTCGGACAGGGGTAATGGCTACACCTTC

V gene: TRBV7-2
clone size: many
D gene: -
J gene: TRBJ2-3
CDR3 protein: CASSSVGADTQYF
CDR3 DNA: TGTGCCAGCAGCTCGGTGGGTGCAGATACGCAGTATTTT

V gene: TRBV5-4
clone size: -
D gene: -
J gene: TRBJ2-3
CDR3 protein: CASSLVGARTDTQYF
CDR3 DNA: TGTGCCAGCAGCTTGGTGGGAGCTCGCACAGATACGCAGTATTTT

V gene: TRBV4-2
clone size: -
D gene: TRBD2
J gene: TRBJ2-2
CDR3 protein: CASSQDRGLAGELFF
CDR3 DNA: TGTGCCAGCAGCCAAGATAGGGGACTAGCCGGGGAGCTGTTTTTT

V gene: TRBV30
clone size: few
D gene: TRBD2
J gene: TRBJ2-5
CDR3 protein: CASGGGNQETQYF
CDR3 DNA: TGTGCCTCCGGGGGGGGGAACCAAGAGACCCAGTACTTC

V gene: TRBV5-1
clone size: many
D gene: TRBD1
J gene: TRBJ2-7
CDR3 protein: CASSRDRDEYEQYF
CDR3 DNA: TGCGCCAGCAGTAGGGACAGGGACGAGTACGAGCAGTACTTC

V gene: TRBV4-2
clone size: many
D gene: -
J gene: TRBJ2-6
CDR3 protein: CASSQVTGDFSGANVLTF
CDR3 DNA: TGTGCCAGCAGCCAAGTCACAGGGGACTTCTCTGGGGCCAACGTCCTGACTTTC

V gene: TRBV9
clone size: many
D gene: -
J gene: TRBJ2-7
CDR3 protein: CASSVAAVSSYEQYF
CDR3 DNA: TGTGCCAGCAGCGTAGCGGCAGTCAGCTCCTACGAGCAGTACTTC

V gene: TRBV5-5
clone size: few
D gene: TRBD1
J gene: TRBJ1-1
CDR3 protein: CASSWGQQNTEAFF
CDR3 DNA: TGTGCCAGCAGCTGGGGACAGCAGAACACTGAAGCTTTCTTT

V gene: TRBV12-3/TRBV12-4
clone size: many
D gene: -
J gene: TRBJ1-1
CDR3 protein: CASSYRDGLKNTEAFF
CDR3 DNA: TGTGCCAGCAGTTACCGGGACGGGTTGAAGAACACTGAAGCTTTCTTT

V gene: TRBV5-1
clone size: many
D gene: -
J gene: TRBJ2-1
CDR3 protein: CASSEARSYNEQFF
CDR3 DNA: TGCGCCAGCAGTGAGGCCCGCTCCTACAATGAGCAGTTCTTC

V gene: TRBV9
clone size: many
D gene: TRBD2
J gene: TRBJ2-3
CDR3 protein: CASSVASGGTDTQYF
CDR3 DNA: TGTGCCAGCAGCGTAGCAAGCGGGGGCACAGATACGCAGTATTTT

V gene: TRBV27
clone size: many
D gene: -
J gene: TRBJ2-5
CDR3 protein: CASSTRYQETQYF
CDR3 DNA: TGTGCCAGCAGTACGAGGTACCAAGAGACCCAGTACTTC